This TCR beta chain was recovered during a study of beta chain features in type 1 diabetes. Germline V lookup: CDR1 MNHEY, CDR2 SVGAGI. This CDR3 is 14 amino acids long. The V end lost 2 bases, the J end lost 9 bases, and 14 bases lay between the germline ends. As every portion of the isolated RNA was reverse transcribed, the sequencing read expressed TCRB transcripts. The table came from immunoSEQ multiplex PCR; TCRdb's copy has only in-frame clones and leaves some out. In the table there are roughly 700,000 clones, 13% of which are singletons. This clone was seen only a few times. Its antigen is unidentified. Whole-study results and caveats: Shortening that was moderate but significant affected the TCRB CDR3s of Type 1 diabetes patients in all four CD4+ subsets.

The chain joins TRBV6-5 to TRBJ1-5, with a possible D match to TRBD1 (6 bases). The sample comprised naive CD4+ T cells from blood. This clonotype was obtained from a man in his late teens or twenties with type 1 diabetes. CDR3: CASSYGTGYGPQHF. CDR3 DNA: TGTGCCAGCAGTTACGGAACAGGGTACGGGCCCCAGCATTTT.